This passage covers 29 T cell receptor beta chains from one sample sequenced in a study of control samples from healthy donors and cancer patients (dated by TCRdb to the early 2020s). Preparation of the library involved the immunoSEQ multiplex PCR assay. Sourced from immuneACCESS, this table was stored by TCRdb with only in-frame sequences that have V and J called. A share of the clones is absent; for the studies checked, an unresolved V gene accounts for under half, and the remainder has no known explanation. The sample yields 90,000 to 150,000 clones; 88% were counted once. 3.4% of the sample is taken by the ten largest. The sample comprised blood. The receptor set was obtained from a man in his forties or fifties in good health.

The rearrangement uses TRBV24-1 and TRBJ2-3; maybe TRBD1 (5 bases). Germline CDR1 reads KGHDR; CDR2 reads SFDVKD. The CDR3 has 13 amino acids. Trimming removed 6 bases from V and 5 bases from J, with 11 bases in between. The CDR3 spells CATSSQGRDTQYF. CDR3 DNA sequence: TGTGCCACCAGTTCCCAGGGTAGAGATACGCAGTATTTT.

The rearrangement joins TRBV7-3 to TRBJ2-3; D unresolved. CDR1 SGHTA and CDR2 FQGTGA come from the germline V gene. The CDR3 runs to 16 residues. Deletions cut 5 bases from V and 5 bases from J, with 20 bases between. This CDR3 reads CASSPAMRRELDTQYF. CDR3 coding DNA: TGTGCCAGCAGCCCCGCGATGCGGCGCGAGTTAGATACGCAGTATTTT. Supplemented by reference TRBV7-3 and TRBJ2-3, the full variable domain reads GAGVSQTPSNKVTEKGKYVELRCDPISGHTALYWYRQSLGQGPEFLIYFQGTGAADDSGLPNDRFFAVRPEGSVSTLKIQRTERGDSAVYLCASSPAMRRELDTQYFGPGTRLTVL.

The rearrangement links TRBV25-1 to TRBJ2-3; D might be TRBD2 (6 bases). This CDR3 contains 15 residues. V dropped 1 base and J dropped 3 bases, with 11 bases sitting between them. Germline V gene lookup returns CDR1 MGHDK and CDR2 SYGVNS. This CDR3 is CASSELGGKTDTQYF. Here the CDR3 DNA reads TGTGCCAGCAGTGAATTAGGAGGGAAAACAGATACGCAGTATTTT.

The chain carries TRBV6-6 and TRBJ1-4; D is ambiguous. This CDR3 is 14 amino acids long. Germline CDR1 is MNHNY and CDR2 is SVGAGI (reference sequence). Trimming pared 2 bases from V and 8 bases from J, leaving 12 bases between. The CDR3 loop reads CASSYLLDREKLFF. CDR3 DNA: TGTGCCAGCAGTTACCTCCTCGACCGGGAAAAACTGTTTTTT.

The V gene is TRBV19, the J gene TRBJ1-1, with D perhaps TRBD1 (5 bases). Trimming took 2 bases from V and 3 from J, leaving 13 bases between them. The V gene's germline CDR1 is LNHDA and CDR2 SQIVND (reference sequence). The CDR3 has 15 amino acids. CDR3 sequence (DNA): TGTGCCAGTAGTATATCAGGGAGGAAGGACACTGAAGCTTTCTTT. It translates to CASSISGRKDTEAFF. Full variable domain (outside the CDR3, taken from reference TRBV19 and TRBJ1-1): DGGITQSPKYLFRKEGQNVTLSCEQNLNHDAMYWYRQDPGQGLRLIYYSQIVNDFQKGDIAEGYSVSREKKESFPLTVTSAQKNPTAFYLCASSISGRKDTEAFFGQGTRLTVV.

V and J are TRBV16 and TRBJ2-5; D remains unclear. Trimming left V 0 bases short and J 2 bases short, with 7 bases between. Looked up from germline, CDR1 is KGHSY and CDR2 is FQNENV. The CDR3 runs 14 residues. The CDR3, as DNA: TGTGCCAGCAGCCAATCTATGACTCAAGAGACCCAGTACTTC. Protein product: CASSQSMTQETQYF. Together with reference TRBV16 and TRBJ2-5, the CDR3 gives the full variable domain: GEEVAQTPKHLVRGEGQKAKLYCAPIKGHSYVFWYQQVLKNEFKFLISFQNENVFDETGMPKERFSAKCLPNSPCSLEIQATKLEDSAVYFCASSQSMTQETQYFGPGTRLLVL.

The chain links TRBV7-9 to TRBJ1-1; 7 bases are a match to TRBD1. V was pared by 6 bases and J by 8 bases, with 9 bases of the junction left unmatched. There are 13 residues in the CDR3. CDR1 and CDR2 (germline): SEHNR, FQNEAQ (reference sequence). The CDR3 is CASSSAGGAEAFF. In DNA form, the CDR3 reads TGTGCCAGCAGTTCCGCAGGGGGTGCGGAAGCTTTCTTT.

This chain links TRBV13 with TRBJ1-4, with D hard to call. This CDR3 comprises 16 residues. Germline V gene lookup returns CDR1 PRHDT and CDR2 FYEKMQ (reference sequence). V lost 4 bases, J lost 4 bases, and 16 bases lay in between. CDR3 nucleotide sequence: TGTGCCAGCAGCTCGCAACCGAACATAGATAATGAAAAACTGTTTTTT. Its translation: CASSSQPNIDNEKLFF.

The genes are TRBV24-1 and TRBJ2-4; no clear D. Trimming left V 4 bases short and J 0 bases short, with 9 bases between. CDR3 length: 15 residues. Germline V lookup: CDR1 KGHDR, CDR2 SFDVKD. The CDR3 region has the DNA TGTGCCACCAGTGAGTCCGGGCTAGCCAAAAACATTCAGTACTTC. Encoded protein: CATSESGLAKNIQYF.

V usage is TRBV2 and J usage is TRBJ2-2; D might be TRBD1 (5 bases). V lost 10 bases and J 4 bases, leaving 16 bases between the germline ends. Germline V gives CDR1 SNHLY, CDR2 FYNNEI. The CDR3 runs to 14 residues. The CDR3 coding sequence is TGTGCCACGTCGGACAAGGCTGGCACCGGGGAGCTGTTTTTT. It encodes CATSDKAGTGELFF.

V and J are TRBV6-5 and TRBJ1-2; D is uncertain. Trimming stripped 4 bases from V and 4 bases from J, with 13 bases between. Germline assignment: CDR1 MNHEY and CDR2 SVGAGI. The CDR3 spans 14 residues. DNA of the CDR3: TGTGCCAGCAGTTCGAGAGGGCCGCCCTATGGCTACACCTTC. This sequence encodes CASSSRGPPYGYTF.

The CDR3 DNA reads as TGTGCCAGCAGTGAAGGATGGAATTCACCCCTCCACTTT. Residues: CASSEGWNSPLHF. This sequence joins TRBV6-1 and TRBJ1-6; D gene uncertain. In germline, CDR1 is MNHNS, CDR2 SASEGT. This CDR3 has 13 amino acids. V lost 1 base to trimming and J lost 7 bases, with 5 bases between them.

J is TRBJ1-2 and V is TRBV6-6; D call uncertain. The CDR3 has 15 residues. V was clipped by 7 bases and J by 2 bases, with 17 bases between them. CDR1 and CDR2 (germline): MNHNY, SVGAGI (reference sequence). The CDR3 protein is CASTKGPEANYGYTF. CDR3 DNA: TGTGCCAGCACCAAGGGCCCCGAGGCCAACTATGGCTACACCTTC.

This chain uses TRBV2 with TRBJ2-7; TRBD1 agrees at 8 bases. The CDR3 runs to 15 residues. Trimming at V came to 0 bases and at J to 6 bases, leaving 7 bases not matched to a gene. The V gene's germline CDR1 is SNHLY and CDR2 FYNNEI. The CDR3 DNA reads TGTGCCAGCAGTGAAGCGCCAGGGGGCTTGGGCGAGCAGTACTTC. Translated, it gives CASSEAPGGLGEQYF.

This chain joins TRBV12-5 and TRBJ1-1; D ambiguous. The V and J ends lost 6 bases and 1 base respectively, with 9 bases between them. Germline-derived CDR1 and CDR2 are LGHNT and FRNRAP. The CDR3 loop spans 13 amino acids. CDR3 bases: TGTGCTAGTGGGGACGGAACGAACACTGAAGCTTTCTTT. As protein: CASGDGTNTEAFF. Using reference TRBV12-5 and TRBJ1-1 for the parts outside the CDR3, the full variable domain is DARVTQTPRHKVTEMGQEVTMRCQPILGHNTVFWYRQTMMQGLELLAYFRNRAPLDDSGMPKDRFSAEMPDATLATLKIQPSEPRDSAVYFCASGDGTNTEAFFGQGTRLTVV.

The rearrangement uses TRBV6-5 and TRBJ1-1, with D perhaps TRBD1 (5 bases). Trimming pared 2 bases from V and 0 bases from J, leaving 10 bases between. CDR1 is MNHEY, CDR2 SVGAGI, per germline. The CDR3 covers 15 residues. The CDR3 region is CASSYGATVNTEAFF. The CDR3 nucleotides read TGTGCCAGCAGTTACGGGGCGACAGTGAACACTGAAGCTTTCTTT.

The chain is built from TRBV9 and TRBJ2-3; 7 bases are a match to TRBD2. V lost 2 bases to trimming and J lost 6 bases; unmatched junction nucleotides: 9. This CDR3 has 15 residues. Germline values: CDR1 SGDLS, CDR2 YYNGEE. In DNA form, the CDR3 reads TGTGCCAGCAGCGTTCGGGACTACTCAAGGGATACGCAGTATTTT. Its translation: CASSVRDYSRDTQYF. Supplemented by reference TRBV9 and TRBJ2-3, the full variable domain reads DSGVTQTPKHLITATGQRVTLRCSPRSGDLSVYWYQQSLDQGLQFLIQYYNGEERAKGNILERFSAQQFPDLHSELNLSSLELGDSALYFCASSVRDYSRDTQYFGPGTRLTVL.

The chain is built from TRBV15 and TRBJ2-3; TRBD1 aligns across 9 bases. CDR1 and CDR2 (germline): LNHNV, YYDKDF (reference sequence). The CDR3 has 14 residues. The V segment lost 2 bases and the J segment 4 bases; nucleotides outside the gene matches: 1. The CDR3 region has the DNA TGTGCCACCAGCAGAAGACAGGGGGCAGATACGCAGTATTTT. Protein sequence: CATSRRQGADTQYF.

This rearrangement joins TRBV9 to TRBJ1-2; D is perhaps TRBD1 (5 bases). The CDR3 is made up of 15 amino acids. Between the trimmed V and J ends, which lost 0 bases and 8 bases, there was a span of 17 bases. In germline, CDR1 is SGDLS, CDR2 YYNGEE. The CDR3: CASSVGSGTGGGYTF. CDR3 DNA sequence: TGTGCCAGCAGCGTAGGATCCGGGACGGGCGGGGGCTACACCTTC.

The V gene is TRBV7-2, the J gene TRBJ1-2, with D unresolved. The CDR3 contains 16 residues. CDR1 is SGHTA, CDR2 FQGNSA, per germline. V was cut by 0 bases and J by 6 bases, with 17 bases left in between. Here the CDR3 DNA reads TGTGCCAGCAGCTTAGCCGGTCCGGGAAGGAAGAATGGCTACACCTTC. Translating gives CASSLAGPGRKNGYTF.

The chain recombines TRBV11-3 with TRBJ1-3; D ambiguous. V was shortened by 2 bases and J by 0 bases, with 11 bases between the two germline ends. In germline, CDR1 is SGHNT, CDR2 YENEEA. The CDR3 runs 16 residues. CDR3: CASSLRAAISGNTIYF. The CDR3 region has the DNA TGTGCCAGCAGCTTACGGGCCGCGATCTCTGGAAACACCATATATTTT.

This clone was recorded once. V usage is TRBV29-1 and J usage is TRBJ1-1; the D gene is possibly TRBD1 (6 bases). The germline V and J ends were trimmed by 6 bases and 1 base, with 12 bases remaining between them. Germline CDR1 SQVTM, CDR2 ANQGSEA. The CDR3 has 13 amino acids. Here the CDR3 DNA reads TGCAGCGTCTCGGGACAACCGAACACTGAAGCTTTCTTT. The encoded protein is CSVSGQPNTEAFF.

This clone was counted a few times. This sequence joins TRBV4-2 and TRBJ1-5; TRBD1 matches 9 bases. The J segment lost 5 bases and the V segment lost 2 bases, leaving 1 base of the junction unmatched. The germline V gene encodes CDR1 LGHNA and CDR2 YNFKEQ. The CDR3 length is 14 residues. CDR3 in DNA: TGTGCCAGCAGCCAACGGACAGGGGATCAGCCCCAGCATTTT. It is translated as CASSQRTGDQPQHF.

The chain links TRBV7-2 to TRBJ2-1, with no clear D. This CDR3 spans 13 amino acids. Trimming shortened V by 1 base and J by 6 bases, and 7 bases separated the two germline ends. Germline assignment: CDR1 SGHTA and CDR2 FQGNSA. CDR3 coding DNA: TGTGCCAGCAGCTTAGAGGTTCCCAATGAGCAGTTCTTC. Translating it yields CASSLEVPNEQFF.

CDR3 protein: CASSTNLRDRKDYGYTF. CDR3 in DNA: TGTGCCAGCAGCACGAACCTACGGGACAGAAAAGACTATGGCTACACCTTC. The J gene is TRBJ1-2, the V gene TRBV7-3, with 7 bases aligning to TRBD1. There are 17 residues in the CDR3. Trimming cost V 5 bases and J 3 bases; bases outside gene matches: 15. Germline CDR1 is SGHTA and CDR2 is FQGTGA.

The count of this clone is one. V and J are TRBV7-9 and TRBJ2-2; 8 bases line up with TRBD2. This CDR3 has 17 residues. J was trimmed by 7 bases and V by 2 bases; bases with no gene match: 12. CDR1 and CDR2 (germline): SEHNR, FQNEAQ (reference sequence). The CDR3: CASSLIVAGISGGELFF. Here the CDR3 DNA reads TGTGCCAGCAGCTTAATTGTAGCGGGGATAAGTGGCGGGGAGCTGTTTTTT. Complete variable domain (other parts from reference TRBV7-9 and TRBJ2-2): DTGVSQNPRHKITKRGQNVTFRCDPISEHNRLYWYRQTLGQGPEFLTYFQNEAQLEKSRLLSDRFSAERPKGSFSTLEIQRTEQGDSAMYLCASSLIVAGISGGELFFGEGSRLTVL.

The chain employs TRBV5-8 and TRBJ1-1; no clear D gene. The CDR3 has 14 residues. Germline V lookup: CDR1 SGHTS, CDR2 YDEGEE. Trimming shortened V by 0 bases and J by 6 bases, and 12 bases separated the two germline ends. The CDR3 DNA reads TGTGCCAGCAGCTTGGTTTACGAAGCCGCTGAAGCTTTCTTT. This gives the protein CASSLVYEAAEAFF.

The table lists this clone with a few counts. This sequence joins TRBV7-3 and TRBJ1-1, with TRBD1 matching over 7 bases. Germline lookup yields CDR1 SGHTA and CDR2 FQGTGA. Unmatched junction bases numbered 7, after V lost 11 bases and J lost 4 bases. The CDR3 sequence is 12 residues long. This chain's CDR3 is CAGQRQGTEAFF. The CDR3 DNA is TGTGCCGGACAGCGACAGGGCACTGAAGCTTTCTTT.

The CDR3, as DNA: TGTGCCAGCAGCTTGACGGACAGGTCCTCCTACGAGCAGTACTTC. Translated: CASSLTDRSSYEQYF. The V call is TRBV5-7, the J call TRBJ2-7; TRBD1 matches 7 bases. TRBV5-7 is filed as an ORF, its function uncertain. The CDR3 is made up of 15 amino acids. V lost 1 base and J lost 0; bases outside the gene matches: 4.